The 11 T cell receptor beta chains below come from one sample, sequenced in a study of shared clonotypes between healthy human individuals. Clones were read by immunoSEQ multiplex PCR, and TCRdb kept only the in-frame ones, dropping some. The sample records some 2,100,000 clones, 93% being singletons. Terminally differentiated effector memory CD45RA+ cells were excluded by CCR7 positive selection of CD45RO-negative cells. What was sequenced was naive CD8+ T cells from PBMCs. These receptors originate from a man between 18 and 29 years old in good health. Some clones in this sample may be carry-over from other donors' samples.

The chain uses TRBV7-2 and TRBJ2-5; 9 bases are shared with TRBD2. The CDR3 runs 17 residues. V shed 5 bases and J 7 bases; nucleotides not matched to a gene: 17. Germline CDR1 reads SGHTA; CDR2 reads FQGNSA. The DNA for the CDR3 is TGTGCCAGCAGCCGGATAGGAGCGGGAGGATGGGCCTCGACCCAGTACTTC. As protein: CASSRIGAGGWASTQYF. Full variable domain (outside the CDR3, taken from reference TRBV7-2 and TRBJ2-5): GAGVSQSPSNKVTEKGKDVELRCDPISGHTALYWYRQSLGQGLEFLIYFQGNSAPDKSGLPSDRFSAERTGGSVSTLTIQRTQQEDSAVYLCASSRIGAGGWASTQYFGPGTRLLVL.

The CDR3 DNA is TGTGCCAGCAGCTCAGGACTAGGGGAGTGGGTTGAGCAGTTCTTC. Translation gives CASSSGLGEWVEQFF. This sequence joins TRBV7-9 and TRBJ2-1; 7 positions agree with TRBD2. Per germline, CDR1 SEHNR and CDR2 FQNEAQ (reference sequence). The ends lost 4 bases at V and 9 bases at J; junction bases unmatched: 12. This CDR3 region has 15 residues.

This clone has more than one count but fewer than ten. This chain joins TRBV7-9 and TRBJ1-2; maybe TRBD1 (6 bases). The germline gives CDR1 SEHNR, CDR2 FQNEAQ (reference sequence). V was trimmed by 4 bases and J by 4 bases, leaving 16 bases between them. The CDR3 covers 15 residues. The CDR3 loop reads CASSSLGGAGYGYTF. The CDR3 nucleotides are TGTGCCAGCAGCTCCCTCGGGGGCGCCGGCTATGGCTACACCTTC.

The J gene is TRBJ2-1, the V gene TRBV29-1; D is possibly TRBD1 (6 bases). V gave up 4 bases and J gave up 5 bases, with 18 bases separating them. Germline CDR1 is SQVTM and CDR2 is ANQGSEA. The CDR3 is 15 residues long. The CDR3, as DNA: TGCAGCGTTGGAGGGGGTCGACTTGGGGACAATGAGCAGTTCTTC. The encoded protein is CSVGGGRLGDNEQFF.

This clone was counted once. The chain employs TRBV15 and TRBJ2-1; 7 bases agree with TRBD1. After removal of 4 bases from V and 6 bases from J, the junction contained 9 bases not matched to a gene. Looked up from germline, CDR1 is LNHNV and CDR2 is YYDKDF (reference sequence). The CDR3 spans 15 residues. CDR3 region: CATSTDRAPSNEQFF. The CDR3 region has the DNA TGTGCCACCAGCACCGACAGGGCTCCCTCCAATGAGCAGTTCTTC.

The chain combines TRBV7-2 with TRBJ1-1; D not certain. The V end was cut by 3 bases, the J end by 1 base, with 9 bases between. In germline, CDR1 is SGHTA, CDR2 FQGNSA. There are 14 residues in the CDR3. CDR3 DNA sequence: TGTGCCAGCAGCTTTGTAGAACCGAACACTGAAGCTTTCTTT. Translation gives CASSFVEPNTEAFF.

This rearrangement joins TRBV27 to TRBJ2-1; 7 positions agree with TRBD2. V lost 4 bases to trimming and J lost 5 bases; unmatched junction nucleotides: 5. CDR1 MNHEY and CDR2 SMNVEV come from the germline V gene (reference sequence). The CDR3 consists of 14 residues. DNA for the CDR3: TGTGCCAGCAGTTCCACGAGCGGGAACAATGAGCAGTTCTTC. Translated, it gives CASSSTSGNNEQFF.

The V and J genes are TRBV4-2 and TRBJ2-7, with D possibly called TRBD1 or TRBD2 (5 bases each). Trimming shortened V by 4 bases and J by 0 bases, and 13 bases separated the two germline ends. The CDR3 has 15 residues. The germline gives CDR1 LGHNA, CDR2 YNFKEQ. The CDR3 DNA reads as TGTGCCAGCAGCCCCGAGGGGTCTGGCTCCTACGAGCAGTACTTC. Protein sequence: CASSPEGSGSYEQYF.

This clone was found a few times. The chain employs TRBV27 and TRBJ1-1; 7 bases fit TRBD1. V was pared by 7 bases and J by 10 bases, with 12 bases of the junction left unmatched. Germline loops: CDR1 MNHEY, CDR2 SMNVEV (reference sequence). The CDR3 loop spans 13 amino acids. This chain's CDR3 is CASIGRGTVRAFF. The DNA of the CDR3 is TGTGCCAGCATCGGACGAGGGACAGTAAGAGCTTTCTTT.

The chain carries TRBV28 and TRBJ2-7; D is perhaps TRBD1 or TRBD2 (5 bases each). Trimming removed 1 base at V and 3 bases at J, with 13 bases between. Germline lookup yields CDR1 MDHEN and CDR2 SYDVKM. The CDR3 totals 15 residues. The CDR3 nucleotides are TGTGCCAGCAGTTTATCCACGGGGCCGAACTACGAGCAGTACTTC. Amino acid sequence: CASSLSTGPNYEQYF.

In its sample, this clone was seen once. The chain couples TRBV5-4 to TRBJ2-1; D may match TRBD1 or TRBD2 (5 bases each). CDR1 is SGHNT, CDR2 YYREEE, per germline (reference sequence). Deletions cut 4 bases from V and 4 bases from J, with 9 bases between. The CDR3 runs 13 residues. The CDR3 DNA reads TGTGCCAGCAGCAAGGGACCTTACAATGAGCAGTTCTTC. Protein: CASSKGPYNEQFF.